This T cell receptor beta chain was profiled in a study of control samples from healthy donors and cancer patients. V lost 2 bases to trimming and J lost 6 bases; unmatched junction nucleotides: 7. The CDR3 has 14 residues. Germline V lookup: CDR1 LNHDA, CDR2 SQIVND (reference sequence). Generated by immunoSEQ multiplex PCR, the TCRdb table keeps only in-frame clones and is missing some. The sample records about 82,000 clones, just under 95% being singletons. The TCR was taken from a woman aged 18-29 years in good health. Material: blood. V is TRBV19 and J is TRBJ2-7, with 7 bases fitting TRBD1. The CDR3 protein is CASSIRGPLSEQYF. The CDR3 DNA reads TGTGCCAGTAGTATAAGGGGGCCCTTATCCGAGCAGTACTTC.